These 15 T cell receptor beta chains were sequenced from one sample in a study of blood T cells in healthy people across ages. A second PCR, run for about 6 to 11 cycles, used a sample-barcoded 5' primer plus a J-beta primer mix. Each CDR3 protein is one row after TCRdb ran MiXCR on the 5' RACE reads. The sample yields about 1.7 million distinct CDR3 sequences, 25% to 30% seen once. The sequenced material came from blood. The origin of the receptors is a woman aged 25 to 39 in good health.

V and J are TRBV7-3 and TRBJ2-3; weak D call: TRBD1 (6 bases). Germline V gene sequence: CDR1 SGHTA, CDR2 FQGTGA. V lost 4 bases, J lost 4 bases, and 15 bases lay in between. The CDR3 extends over 15 amino acids. CDR3 DNA: TGTGCCAGCAGCTCGCAGGGGTTTGGGGCAGATACGCAGTATTTT. Its translation is CASSSQGFGADTQYF. The full variable domain, with the rest looked up from reference TRBV7-3 and TRBJ2-3, is GAGVSQTPSNKVTEKGKYVELRCDPISGHTALYWYRQSLGQGPEFLIYFQGTGAADDSGLPNDRFFAVRPEGSVSTLKIQRTERGDSAVYLCASSSQGFGADTQYFGPGTRLTVL.

This clonotype was found a few times. This rearrangement joins TRBV29-1 to TRBJ2-3; TRBD1 matches 11 bases. Trimming cost V 4 bases and J 5 bases; bases outside gene matches: 8. CDR1 is SQVTM and CDR2 is ANQGSEA in the germline V gene. The length of the CDR3 is 15 residues. Written as DNA, the CDR3 is TGCAGCGTTGGACGCGGGACAGGGGGGGAAGATACGCAGTATTTT. Residues: CSVGRGTGGEDTQYF.

This rearrangement joins TRBV6-5 to TRBJ1-6; 9 nucleotides agree with TRBD1. Germline CDR1 is MNHEY and CDR2 is SVGAGI. The CDR3 runs 20 residues. V trimming: 0 bases; J trimming: 13 bases; junction bases outside the gene matches: 22. CDR3 residues: CASSYSTPGQGGLIDKPLHF. The CDR3 DNA is TGTGCCAGCAGTTACTCGACTCCGGGACAGGGCGGATTAATAGATAAGCCCCTCCACTTT.

In its sample, this clonotype was seen many times. The rearrangement links TRBV5-1 to TRBJ2-4, with D perhaps matching TRBD2 (6 bases). Germline assignment: CDR1 SGHRS and CDR2 YFSETQ. V was cut by 5 bases and J by 7 bases, with 16 bases left in between. The CDR3 totals 14 residues. CDR3 sequence reads: CASRYSGSENIQYF. The CDR3 DNA sequence: TGCGCCAGCAGGTATTCCGGGAGCGAGAACATTCAGTACTTC.

This clonotype was recorded a few times. The rearrangement uses TRBV19 and TRBJ2-5; D is unresolved. The CDR3 is 14 residues long. V was pared by 3 bases and J by 4 bases, with 12 bases between. Germline values: CDR1 LNHDA, CDR2 SQIVND (reference sequence). The CDR3 nucleotides read TGTGCCAGTAGTATGGTGTCTAGTCTAGAGACCCAGTACTTC. Protein: CASSMVSSLETQYF. The whole variable domain, remainder taken from reference TRBV19 and TRBJ2-5, is DGGITQSPKYLFRKEGQNVTLSCEQNLNHDAMYWYRQDPGQGLRLIYYSQIVNDFQKGDIAEGYSVSREKKESFPLTVTSAQKNPTAFYLCASSMVSSLETQYFGPGTRLLVL.

The V call is TRBV12-3 or TRBV12-4, the J call TRBJ1-2, with 9 bases identical to TRBD1. The CDR3 contains 16 residues. Trimming took 2 bases from V and 5 from J; bases not matched to a gene: 9. In nucleotides, the CDR3 is TGTGCCAGCAGTTTACTATGGACGGGACAGGGTTATGGCTACACCTTC. This translates into CASSLLWTGQGYGYTF.

This clonotype was observed a handful of times. CDR3 residues: CSADPTSGSGNEQFF. CDR3 in DNA: TGCAGTGCCGACCCGACTAGCGGGAGTGGAAATGAGCAGTTCTTC. The V call is TRBV20-1, the J call TRBJ2-1, with 12 nucleotides matching TRBD2. With V trimmed by 6 bases and J by 7 bases, 10 bases remained unmatched. CDR1 DFQATT and CDR2 SNEGSKA come from the germline V gene (reference sequence). The CDR3 loop spans 15 amino acids.

In its sample, this clonotype was seen a few times. V gene TRBV28 combines with J gene TRBJ2-5, with 11 positions matching TRBD1. This CDR3 is 15 amino acids long. With V trimmed by 6 bases and J by 3 bases, 6 bases remained unmatched. The germline V gene encodes CDR1 MDHEN and CDR2 SYDVKM. The chain's CDR3 is CASSRTGGRKETQYF. In DNA, the CDR3 is TGTGCCAGCAGCCGGACAGGGGGCCGCAAAGAGACCCAGTACTTC.

As concerns this clonotype: A much larger clone differs from this one at a single base, so this may be a read error. The V gene is TRBV6-5, the J gene TRBJ2-5; D perhaps matches TRBD2 (5 bases). With 10 bases removed from V and 3 bases from J, the gap between germline ends came to 24 bases. Germline V gene data show CDR1 as MNHEY and CDR2 as SVGAGI. The CDR3 has 16 residues. Here the CDR3 reads CANNPSAGESKETQYF. DNA for the CDR3: TGTGCCAACAACCCCAGTGCCGGGGAGAGTAAAGAGACCCAGTACTTC.

The rearrangement uses TRBV7-9 and TRBJ2-4; TRBD2 is a possible D gene (5 bases). CDR3 size: 18 residues. CDR1 and CDR2 from the germline V gene are SEHNR and FQNEAQ (reference sequence). Trimming left V 1 base short and J 1 base short, with 17 bases between. The DNA of the CDR3 is TGTGCCAGCAGCTTAGTTTACCCATCTCGGGGTGCCAAAAACATTCAGTACTTC. It codes for CASSLVYPSRGAKNIQYF.

This clonotype was seen a few times. The chain uses TRBV6-5 and TRBJ1-6, with a weak D call TRBD1 (5 bases). The CDR3 consists of 16 residues. V was cut by 5 bases and J by 0 bases, with 11 bases left in between. Germline V gene sequence: CDR1 MNHEY, CDR2 SVGAGI. The DNA of the CDR3 is TGTGCCAGCAGTCGACGGGGGGACTCCTATAATTCACCCCTCCACTTT. This codes for CASSRRGDSYNSPLHF.

In its sample, this clonotype was seen many times. The J gene is TRBJ2-7, the V gene TRBV19; possible D gene TRBD2, 5 bases. CDR1 and CDR2 from the germline V gene are LNHDA and SQIVND (reference sequence). Trimming left V 2 bases short and J 3 bases short, with 8 bases between. The CDR3 is made up of 13 amino acids. CDR3 bases: TGTGCCAGTAGTATAAGCGGATACTACGAGCAGTACTTC. Protein sequence: CASSISGYYEQYF.

There are a few counts of this clonotype. The chain joins TRBV9 to TRBJ1-6; possibly TRBD1 for D (5 bases). The V end was cut by 4 bases, the J end by 5 bases, with 16 bases between. This CDR3 spans 16 amino acids. Germline V gene sequence: CDR1 SGDLS, CDR2 YYNGEE. CDR3 residues: CASSFMPGRNNSPLHF. The CDR3 DNA reads as TGTGCCAGCAGCTTTATGCCGGGACGGAATAATTCACCCCTCCACTTT.

The chain is built from TRBV19 and TRBJ2-1; D might be TRBD2 (5 bases). This CDR3 spans 13 amino acids. V lost 6 bases and J lost 5, with 11 bases in between. Germline V gene data show CDR1 as LNHDA and CDR2 as SQIVND (reference sequence). DNA for the CDR3: TGTGCCAGTAGCCGGGGTGATAACAATGAGCAGTTCTTC. Its translation: CASSRGDNNEQFF.

CDR3 nucleotide sequence: TGTGCCAGCAAGGACAGGGGCTATACGCAGTATTTT. It codes for CASKDRGYTQYF. The chain employs TRBV6-7 and TRBJ2-3, with TRBD1 matching over 9 bases. TRBV6-7 is marked as an open reading frame, function uncertain. CDR3 size: 12 residues. J lost 7 bases, V lost 7 bases, and 3 bases had no gene match.